This entry lists 2 T cell receptor beta chains sequenced from one sample in a study of cytomegalovirus exposure and HLA in healthy donors. With 60 Vbeta and 13 Jbeta primers, the PCR was carried out. Here immunoSEQ multiplex PCR was the method, and the copy in TCRdb shows in-frame clones only, minus some. The table lists roughly 150,000 clones, roughly 85% of them singletons. Sequenced input: PBMCs. The receptor source for this set is a male donor in good health and CMV-seronegative.

V is TRBV5-4 and J is TRBJ1-1; a weak D match, TRBD1 (5 bases). Germline lookup yields CDR1 SGHNT and CDR2 YYREEE (reference sequence). The CDR3 is 15 residues long. Trimming left V 1 base short and J 4 bases short, with 14 bases between. The CDR3 region has the DNA TGTGCCAGCAGCTTGTCCTGGGGGGAGGGCACTGAAGCTTTCTTT. Its translation: CASSLSWGEGTEAFF.

The genes are TRBV7-9 and TRBJ2-2, with 9 bases fitting TRBD2. This CDR3 is 16 amino acids long. CDR1 and CDR2 (germline): SEHNR, FQNEAQ (reference sequence). With V trimmed by 0 bases and J by 6 bases, 5 bases remained unmatched. CDR3 loop: CASSLAGSGGSGELFF. DNA for the CDR3: TGTGCCAGCAGCTTAGCCGGTAGCGGGGGATCCGGGGAGCTGTTTTTT. The full variable domain, rest sourced from reference TRBV7-9 and TRBJ2-2, is DTGVSQNPRHKITKRGQNVTFRCDPISEHNRLYWYRQTLGQGPEFLTYFQNEAQLEKSRLLSDRFSAERPKGSFSTLEIQRTEQGDSAMYLCASSLAGSGGSGELFFGEGSRLTVL.